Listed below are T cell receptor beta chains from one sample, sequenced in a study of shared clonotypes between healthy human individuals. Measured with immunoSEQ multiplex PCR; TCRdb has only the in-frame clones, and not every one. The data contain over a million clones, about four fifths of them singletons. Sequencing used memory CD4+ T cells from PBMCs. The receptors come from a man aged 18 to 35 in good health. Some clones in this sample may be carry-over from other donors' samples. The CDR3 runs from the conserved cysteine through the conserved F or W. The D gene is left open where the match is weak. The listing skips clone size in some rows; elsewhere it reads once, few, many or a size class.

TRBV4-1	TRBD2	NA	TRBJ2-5	TGCGCCAGCAGCCAGGGTCAGGGAGGGAGAGAGTCCCAGTACTTC	CASSQGQGGRESQYF
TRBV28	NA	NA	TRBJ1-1	TGTGCCAGCAGGGGAAGAGGCACTGAAGCTTTCTTT	CASRGRGTEAFF
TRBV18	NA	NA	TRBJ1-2	TGTGCCAGCTCACCAGGGCAGATAGGGGCTAACTATGGCTACACCTTC	CASSPGQIGANYGYTF
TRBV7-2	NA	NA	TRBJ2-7	TGTGCCAGCAGCTTATTTCCGGTTTCCTACGAGCAGTACTTC	CASSLFPVSYEQYF
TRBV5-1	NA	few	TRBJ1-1	TGCGCCGTCCGGACGGAGAACACTGAAGCTTTCTTT	CAVRTENTEAFF
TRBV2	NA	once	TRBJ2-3	TGTGCCAGCAGTGAATACAGGGCCCTTGATACGCAGTATTTT	CASSEYRALDTQYF
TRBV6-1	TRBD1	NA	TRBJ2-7	TGTGCCAGCAGTGGTCCGGGACAGGGGATAAGGACCTACGAGCAGTACTTC	CASSGPGQGIRTYEQYF
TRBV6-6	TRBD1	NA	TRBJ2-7	TGTGCCAGCAGTGCGACAGGGGACGCCTCCTACGAGCAGTACTTC	CASSATGDASYEQYF
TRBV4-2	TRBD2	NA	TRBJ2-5	TGTGCCAGCAGCCAATATAGCGGGAGAGAAGAGACCCAGTACTTC	CASSQYSGREETQYF
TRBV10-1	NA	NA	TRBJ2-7	TGCGCCAGCCAGACTAGACGCCCCTACGAGCAGTACTTC	CASQTRRPYEQYF
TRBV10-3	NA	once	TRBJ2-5	TGTGCCATCAGTGGACCGGGAAACCAAGAGACCCAGTACTTC	CAISGPGNQETQYF
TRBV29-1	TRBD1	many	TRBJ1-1	TGCAGCGTCCAGACAGGGCTTGGGACTGAAGCTTTCTTT	CSVQTGLGTEAFF
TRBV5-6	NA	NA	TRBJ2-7	TGTGCCAGCAGTGTGACAGGAAACTACGAGCAGTACTTC	CASSVTGNYEQYF
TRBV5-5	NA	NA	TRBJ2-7	TGTGCCAGCAGCTTGGTTCCCAGGGGCGGATACGAGCAGTACTTC	CASSLVPRGGYEQYF
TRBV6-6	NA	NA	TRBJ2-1	TGTGCCAGCAGTTATCAGGGTGGTACTGTCAATGAGCAGTTCTTC	CASSYQGGTVNEQFF
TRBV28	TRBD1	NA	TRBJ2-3	TGTGCCAGCAGGGGACAGGGAGGTAGCACAGATACGCAGTATTTT	CASRGQGGSTDTQYF
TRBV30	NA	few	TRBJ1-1	TGTGCCTGGAGCCGGATACAGGGAGGCACTGAAGCTTTCTTT	CAWSRIQGGTEAFF
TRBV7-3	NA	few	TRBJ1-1	TGTGCCAGCAGCTTACTAGGGGGAGGCACTGAAGCTTTCTTT	CASSLLGGGTEAFF
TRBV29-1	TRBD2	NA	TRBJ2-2	TGCAGCGTTGGGGGCGGGAGGAAGGCCGGGGAGCTGTTTTTT	CSVGGGRKAGELFF
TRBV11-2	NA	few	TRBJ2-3	TGTGCCAGCAGCTTAAGTCGGGACCCCACAGATACGCAGTATTTT	CASSLSRDPTDTQYF
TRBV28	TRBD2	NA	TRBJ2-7	TGTGCCAGCAGTCCGCCCGGGACTAGCGGGAGTCGCGAGCAGTACTTC	CASSPPGTSGSREQYF
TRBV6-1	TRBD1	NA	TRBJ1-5	TGTGCCAGCAGTGATCGACAGGGGGCGTATAGCAATCAGCCCCAGCATTTT	CASSDRQGAYSNQPQHF
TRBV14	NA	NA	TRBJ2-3	TGTGCCAGCAGCCAAGATCTAGCCCTAGCGAGACACCCCACAGATACGCAGTATTTT	CASSQDLALARHPTDTQYF
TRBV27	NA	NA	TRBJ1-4	TGTGCCAGCACGGATAGGTTTCCGACCGCGGGAGAAAAACTGTTTTTT	CASTDRFPTAGEKLFF
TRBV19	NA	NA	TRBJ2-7	TGTGCCAGTAGTATAAGGGCAGGACTCTCCTACGAGCAGTACTTC	CASSIRAGLSYEQYF
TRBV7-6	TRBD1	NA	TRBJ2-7	TGTGCCAGCAGCTCGAGACAGGGCGACTACGAGCAGTACTTC	CASSSRQGDYEQYF
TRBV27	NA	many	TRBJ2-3	TGTGCCAGCAGTTCTCCGGGACGGATTCGCACAGATACGCAGTATTTT	CASSSPGRIRTDTQYF
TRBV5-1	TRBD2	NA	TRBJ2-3	TGCGCCAGCAGCAACGCCTATACTAGCGGGGATTCCACAGATACGCAGTATTTT	CASSNAYTSGDSTDTQYF
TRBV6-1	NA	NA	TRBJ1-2	TGTGCCAGCAGTGCCGCCGGGGCCGGCGACGGCTACACCTTC	CASSAAGAGDGYTF
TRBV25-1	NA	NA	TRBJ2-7	TGTGCCAGCAGTGTGCCGGGACCCGCTAGCTCCTACGAGCAGTACTTC	CASSVPGPASSYEQYF
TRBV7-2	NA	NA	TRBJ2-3	TGTGCCAGCAGCTTCCACGGGGAGCGGACAGATACGCAGTATTTT	CASSFHGERTDTQYF
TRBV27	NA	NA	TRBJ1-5	TGTGCCAGCTCCCTATCCGGGGGCAGGGGTCGGGTTCAGCCCCAGCATTTT	CASSLSGGRGRVQPQHF
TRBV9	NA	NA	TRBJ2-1	TGTGCCAGCAGCGGAGGGGACCACCCCTACAATGAGCAGTTCTTC	CASSGGDHPYNEQFF
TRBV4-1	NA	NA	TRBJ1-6	TGCGCCAGCAGCCCCACCCCCGCAGGGGTTCATTCACCCCTCCACTTT	CASSPTPAGVHSPLHF
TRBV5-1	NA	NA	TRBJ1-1	TGCGCCAGCAGCGAACTGGGTCCCACTGAAGCTTTCTTT	CASSELGPTEAFF
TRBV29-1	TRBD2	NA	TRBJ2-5	TGCAGCGTTCAACTAGCGGGAGCTGGAGAGACCCAGTACTTC	CSVQLAGAGETQYF
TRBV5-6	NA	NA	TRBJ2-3	TGTGCCAGCAGCCGGGGCGCGTCAGTGGGGGATACGCAGTATTTT	CASSRGASVGDTQYF
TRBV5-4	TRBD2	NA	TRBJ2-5	TGTGCCAGCAGCCGACCGGGACTACAAGAGACCCAGTACTTC	CASSRPGLQETQYF
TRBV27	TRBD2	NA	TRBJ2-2	TGTGCCAGCCTCACACGCAGCGGGAGCGGGGAGCTGTTTTTT	CASLTRSGSGELFF
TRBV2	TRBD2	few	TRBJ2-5	TGTGACAGCAGTGAGAGTAGCGGGAGTGGAGAGACCCAGTACTTC	CDSSESSGSGETQYF
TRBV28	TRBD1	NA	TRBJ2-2	TGTGCCAGCAGTTTAGGGGACAGATACACCGGGGAGCTGTTTTTT	CASSLGDRYTGELFF
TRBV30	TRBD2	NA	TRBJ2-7	TGTGCCTGCGGGACTAGCGGGAGAGGCTTTCAGAACGAGCAGTACTTC	CACGTSGRGFQNEQYF
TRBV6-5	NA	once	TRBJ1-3	TGTGCCAGCGCTCAGGGAAACACCATATATTTT	CASAQGNTIYF
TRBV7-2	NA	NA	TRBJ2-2	TGTGCCAGCAGCTTGACTCGGGAGTCCGGGGAGCTGTTTTTT	CASSLTRESGELFF
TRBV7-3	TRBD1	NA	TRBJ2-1	TGTGCCAGCAGCTTAAGACGGGACAGCCGGCAGTTCTTC	CASSLRRDSRQFF
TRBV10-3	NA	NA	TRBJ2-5	TGTGCCACCGGTCCATCAGGGGGGGAGACCCAGTACTTC	CATGPSGGETQYF
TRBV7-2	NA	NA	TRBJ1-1	TGTGCCAGCAGCTTATTCCACAGCGTGGGGGTAGACACTGAAGCTTTCTTT	CASSLFHSVGVDTEAFF
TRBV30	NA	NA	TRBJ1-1	TGTGCCTGGAGTGTAGGGTTGGGAAACACTGAAGCTTTCTTT	CAWSVGLGNTEAFF
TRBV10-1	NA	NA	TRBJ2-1	TGCGCCAGTCGAAAAAGCGGGCCCTACAATGAGCAGTTCTTC	CASRKSGPYNEQFF
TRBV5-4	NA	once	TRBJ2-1	TGTGCCAGCAGCTTGGGGGTTGTCAGGGGCAATGAGCAGTTCTTC	CASSLGVVRGNEQFF
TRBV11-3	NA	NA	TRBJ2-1	TGTGCCAGCAGCCTAGAGGGATATTTTAACAATGAGCAGTTCTTC	CASSLEGYFNNEQFF
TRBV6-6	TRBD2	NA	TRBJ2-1	TGTGCCAGCACCTCCGGGACTAGTGTTTACAATGAGCAGTTCTTC	CASTSGTSVYNEQFF
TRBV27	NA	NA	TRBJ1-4	TGTGCCAGCAGTCCCCCAGCCCCACGAGAAAAACTGTTTTTT	CASSPPAPREKLFF
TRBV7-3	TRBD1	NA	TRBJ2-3	TGTGCCAGCAGCTCCCGACAGGGGGTTGACACGCAGTATTTT	CASSSRQGVDTQYF
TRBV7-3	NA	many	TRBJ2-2	TGTGCCAGCAGCTTAAATTCCGTCGGGACGGCCGGGGAGCTGTTTTTT	CASSLNSVGTAGELFF
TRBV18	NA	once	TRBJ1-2	TGTGCCAGCTCACCACCGGCAGGGGATAACTATGGCTACACCTTC	CASSPPAGDNYGYTF
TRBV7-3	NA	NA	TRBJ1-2	TGTGCCAGACCCAGACAGGATAAGGACTATGGCTACACCTTC	CARPRQDKDYGYTF
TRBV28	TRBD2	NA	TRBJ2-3	TGTGCCAGCAGTTTGACTAGCGGAACAGATACGCAGTATTTT	CASSLTSGTDTQYF